This record covers a single TCR beta chain. Its target is not known. The validation cohort, a group of 100 to 150 subjects, included the donors and was separate from the roughly 700-subject first cohort. This record comes from a study of cytomegalovirus exposure and HLA in healthy donors. Study-level findings and limits: A later analysis found first-cohort TCR clusters tended to co-occur in the approximately 120 validation repertoires. In vitro testing confirmed three CMV-associated chains as specific for CMV antigens.

Using immunoSEQ multiplex PCR, the repertoire was profiled, and TCRdb retains in-frame clones only, with some absent. The sample has some 210,000 clones, about nine tenths seen once. The sample was PBMCs. This TCR derives from a woman between 18 and 30 years old in good health and CMV-seropositive.

The CDR3 spells CASSPPRETQYF. CDR3 DNA sequence: TGTGCCAGCTCACCACCTCGGGAGACCCAGTACTTC. The chain carries TRBV18 and TRBJ2-5; no firm D call. This CDR3 has 12 amino acids. Trimming removed 0 bases at V and 5 bases at J, with 4 bases between. The germline gives CDR1 KGHSH, CDR2 LQKENI.